This T cell receptor (beta chain) came from a study of cytomegalovirus exposure and HLA in healthy donors. Study outcomes and limitations: In a later analysis, several top co-occurrence clusters appeared linked to parvovirus B19, influenza, CMV and Epstein-Barr virus.

The PCR was carried out with 60 Vbeta primers and 13 Jbeta primers. Sequencing was performed with immunoSEQ multiplex PCR; in TCRdb, only in-frame clones are kept and a portion is missing. The sample records fewer than 120,000 clones, about three quarters being singletons. As to this clone: Its target is not known.

This CDR3 has 16 amino acids. With 0 bases removed from V and 7 bases from J, the gap between germline ends came to 16 bases. Sequences were obtained from PBMCs. The rearrangement uses TRBV23-1 and TRBJ1-5, with D hard to call. TRBV23-1 qualifies as an ORF whose function is uncertain. This TCR came from a woman aged 60-75 years in good health and CMV-seropositive. The chain's CDR3 is CASSQSVADSFQPQHF. The DNA for the CDR3 is TGCGCCAGCAGTCAATCCGTGGCCGATTCTTTCCAGCCCCAGCATTTT.